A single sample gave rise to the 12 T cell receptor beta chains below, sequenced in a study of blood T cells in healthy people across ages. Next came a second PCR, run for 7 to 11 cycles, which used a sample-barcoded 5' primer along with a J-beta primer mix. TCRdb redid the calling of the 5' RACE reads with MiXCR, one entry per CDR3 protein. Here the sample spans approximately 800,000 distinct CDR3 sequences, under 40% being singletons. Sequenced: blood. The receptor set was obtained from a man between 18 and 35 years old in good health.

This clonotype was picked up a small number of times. In DNA form, the CDR3 reads TGTGCCAGCAGCTTGGCGCATAGAGCTAACTATGGCTACACCTTC. Its translation is CASSLAHRANYGYTF. This chain uses TRBV5-5 with TRBJ1-2; D uncertain. Trimming pared 0 bases from V and 0 bases from J, leaving 9 bases between. CDR1 is SGHKS, CDR2 YYEKEE, per germline (reference sequence). The CDR3 extends over 15 amino acids.

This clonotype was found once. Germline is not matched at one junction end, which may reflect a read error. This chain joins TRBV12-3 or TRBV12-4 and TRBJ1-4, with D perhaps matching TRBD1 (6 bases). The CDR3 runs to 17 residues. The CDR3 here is CASGLVQGLTTNEKLFF. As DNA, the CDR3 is TGTGCCAGCGGTTTGGTACAGGGCCTTACAACTAATGAAAAACTGTTTTTT.

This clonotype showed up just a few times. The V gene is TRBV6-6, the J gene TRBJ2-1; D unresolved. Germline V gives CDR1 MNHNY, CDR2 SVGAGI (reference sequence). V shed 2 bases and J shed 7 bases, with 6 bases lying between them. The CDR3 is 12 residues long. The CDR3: CASSYNLNEQFF. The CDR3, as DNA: TGTGCCAGCAGTTACAATCTTAATGAGCAGTTCTTC.

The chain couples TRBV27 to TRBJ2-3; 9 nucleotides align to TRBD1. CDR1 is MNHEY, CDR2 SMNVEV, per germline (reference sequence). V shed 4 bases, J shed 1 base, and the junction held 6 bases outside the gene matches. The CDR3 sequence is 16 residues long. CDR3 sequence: CASSSYRGRGTDTQYF. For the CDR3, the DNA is TGTGCCAGCAGTTCGTACAGGGGGCGCGGCACAGATACGCAGTATTTT.

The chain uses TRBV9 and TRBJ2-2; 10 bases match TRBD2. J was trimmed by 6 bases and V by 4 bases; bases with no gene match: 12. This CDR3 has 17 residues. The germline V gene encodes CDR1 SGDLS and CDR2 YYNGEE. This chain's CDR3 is CASSTAPSGGAPGELFF. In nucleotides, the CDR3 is TGTGCCAGCAGCACCGCCCCCAGCGGGGGGGCTCCCGGGGAGCTGTTTTTT.

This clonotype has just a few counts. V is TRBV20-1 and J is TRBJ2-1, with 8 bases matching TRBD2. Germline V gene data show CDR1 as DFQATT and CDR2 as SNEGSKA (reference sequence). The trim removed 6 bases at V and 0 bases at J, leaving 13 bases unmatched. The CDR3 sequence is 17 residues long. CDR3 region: CSAPSGRGDLSYNEQFF. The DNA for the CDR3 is TGCAGTGCCCCGAGCGGGCGGGGGGACCTCTCCTACAATGAGCAGTTCTTC.

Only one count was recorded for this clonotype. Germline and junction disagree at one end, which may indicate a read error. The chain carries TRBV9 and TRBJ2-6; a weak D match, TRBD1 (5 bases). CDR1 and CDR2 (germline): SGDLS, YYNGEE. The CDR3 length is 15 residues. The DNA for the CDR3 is TGTGCCAGCAGCCTTTTCAACTCTGGGGCCAGCGTCCTGACTTTC. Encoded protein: CASSLFNSGASVLTF. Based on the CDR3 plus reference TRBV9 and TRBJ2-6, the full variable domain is DSGVTQTPKHLITATGQRVTLRCSPRSGDLSVYWYQQSLDQGLQFLIQYYNGEERAKGNILERFSAQQFPDLHSELNLSSLELGDSALYFCASSLFNSGASVLTFGAGSRLTVL.

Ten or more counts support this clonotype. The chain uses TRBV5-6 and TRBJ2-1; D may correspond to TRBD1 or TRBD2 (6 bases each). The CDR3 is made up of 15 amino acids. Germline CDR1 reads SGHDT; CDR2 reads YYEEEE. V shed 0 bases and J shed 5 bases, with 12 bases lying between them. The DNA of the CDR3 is TGTGCCAGCAGCTTGGAGGGGGGCAAGCACAATGAGCAGTTCTTC. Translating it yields CASSLEGGKHNEQFF.

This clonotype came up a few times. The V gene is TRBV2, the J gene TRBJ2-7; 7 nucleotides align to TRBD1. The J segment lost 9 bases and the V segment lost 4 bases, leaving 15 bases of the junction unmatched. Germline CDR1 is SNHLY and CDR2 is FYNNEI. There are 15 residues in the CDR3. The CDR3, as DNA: TGTGCCAGCAGTGCCAACCTGGGACAGCTAAGCACGCAGTACTTC. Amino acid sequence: CASSANLGQLSTQYF.

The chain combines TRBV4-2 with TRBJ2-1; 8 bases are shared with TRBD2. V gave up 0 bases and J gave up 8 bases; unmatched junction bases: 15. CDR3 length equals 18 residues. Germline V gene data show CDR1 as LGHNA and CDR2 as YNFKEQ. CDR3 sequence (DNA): TGTGCCAGCAGCCAAGAGAAAGGCCCAGCGGGGGCCGGGGATGAGCAGTTCTTC. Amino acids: CASSQEKGPAGAGDEQFF.

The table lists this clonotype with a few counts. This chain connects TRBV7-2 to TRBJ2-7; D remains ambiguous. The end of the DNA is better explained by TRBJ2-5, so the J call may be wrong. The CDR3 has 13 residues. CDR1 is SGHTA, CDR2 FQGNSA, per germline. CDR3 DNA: TGTGCCAGCAGCCCCGAGACGTCGGAGACCCAGTACTTC. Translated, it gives CASSPETSETQYF.

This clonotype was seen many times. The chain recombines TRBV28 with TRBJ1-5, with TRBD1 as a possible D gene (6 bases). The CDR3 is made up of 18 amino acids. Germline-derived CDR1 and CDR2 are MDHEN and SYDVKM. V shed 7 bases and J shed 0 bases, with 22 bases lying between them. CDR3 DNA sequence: TGTGCCAGCACGTATACCCAGGGGTGGACAAATAGCAATCAGCCCCAGCATTTT. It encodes CASTYTQGWTNSNQPQHF.